The subject of this entry is one T cell receptor (beta chain). What it binds is not known. From germline, CDR1 is MGHRA and CDR2 YSYEKL. The CDR3 length is 14 residues. Deletions cut 0 bases from V and 5 bases from J, with 10 bases between. Authors' analysis steps: From ImmunoSEQ came sequences covering only the junction and carrying no quality scores, so filtering differed. Assay used: immunoSEQ multiplex PCR; TCRdb lists only in-frame clones, some missing. V and J calls and clone size are those listed in that table; D and trimming were worked out from the DNA. The sample has hundreds of thousands of clones; under 95% are singletons. Selected positively for CCR7 and CD45RO-negative, naive CD8 cells excluded terminally differentiated effector memory CD45RA+ cells. These data belong to a study of shared clonotypes between healthy human individuals. Whole-study results and caveats: Rarefaction exposed incomplete sorted-subset sequencing despite large depth.

The sample consisted of naive CD8+ T cells sorted from blood. This TCR derives from a man aged 30 to 45 in good health. The chain employs TRBV4-1 and TRBJ2-5; possible D gene TRBD1, 5 bases. The CDR3 loop is CASSQDLGAETQYF. The DNA of the CDR3 is TGCGCCAGCAGCCAAGATCTAGGGGCGGAGACCCAGTACTTC.